These T cell receptor beta chains were read from a single sample in a study of post-analysis software for immune sequencing data. TCRdb reprocessed the PCR reads via MiXCR and lists one record per CDR3 protein. This table has 450,000 or so distinct CDR3 sequences, nearly 45% appearing once. The sequenced sample was blood. The origin of the receptors is a girl aged 5 to 17 with multiple sclerosis. The CDR3 runs from the conserved cysteine through the conserved F or W. Fields, in order: J gene, D gene, clone size, V gene, CDR3 protein, CDR3 DNA. A D gene is named only where the DNA matches it firmly. Part of the rows lack a size; the others show once, few, many or a class for expanded clones.

>TRBJ2-3|.|.|TRBV3-1
CASSLRVGGPDTQYF
TGTGCCAGCAGCCTTCGGGTTGGGGGTCCGGATACGCAGTATTTT
>TRBJ1-1|TRBD1|.|TRBV7-9
CASSALQGENTEAFF
TGTGCCAGCAGCGCCTTACAGGGGGAGAACACTGAAGCTTTCTTT
>TRBJ2-3|.|few|TRBV11-2
CASSARGIERPPARSTDTQYF
TGTGCCAGCAGCGCTCGGGGAATAGAGCGCCCTCCCGCTAGAAGCACAGATACGCAGTATTTT
>TRBJ2-7|.|.|TRBV2
CASREQGKPSYEQYF
TGTGCCAGCAGAGAACAGGGAAAGCCCTCCTACGAGCAGTACTTC
>TRBJ2-5|TRBD1|once|TRBV20-1
CSAPGQAETQYF
TGCAGTGCTCCTGGACAGGCAGAGACCCAGTACTTC
>TRBJ2-7|.|.|TRBV6-1
CASWSGTYEQYF
TGTGCCAGCTGGAGCGGAACCTACGAGCAGTACTTC
>TRBJ2-5|TRBD2|.|TRBV29-1
CSVGWLGRERKTQYF
TGCAGCGTTGGTTGGCTGGGGCGGGAGCGGAAGACCCAGTACTTC
>TRBJ2-3|TRBD2|.|TRBV5-1
CASSLGSAGGPINTQYF
TGCGCCAGCAGCTTGGGCTCAGCGGGAGGGCCTATCAATACGCAGTATTTT
>TRBJ1-1|TRBD1|.|TRBV27
CASSLWGQGNTEAFF
TGTGCCAGCAGTTTATGGGGACAGGGGAACACTGAAGCTTTCTTT
>TRBJ1-2|.|.|TRBV29-1
CSSTGNYGYTF
TGCAGCTCAACAGGGAACTATGGCTACACCTTC
>TRBJ1-5|TRBD1|.|TRBV7-9
CVSSDDREPNQPQHF
TGTGTCAGCAGCGATGACAGGGAGCCCAATCAGCCCCAGCATTTT
>TRBJ2-1|TRBD2|.|TRBV4-1
CASSQGRSGSISYNEQFF
TGCGCCAGCAGCCAAGGCCGCAGCGGGAGCATCTCCTACAATGAGCAGTTCTTC
>TRBJ2-7|.|.|TRBV20-1
CSAPRTEVSYEQYF
TGCAGTGCTCCCCGGACAGAGGTCTCCTACGAGCAGTACTTC
>TRBJ1-2|.|many|TRBV12-3/TRBV12-4
CATGDYGAYGYTF
TGTGCCACTGGGGACTACGGCGCCTATGGCTACACCTTC
>TRBJ2-1|.|once|TRBV29-1
CSVGFSGGLYEQFF
TGCAGCGTTGGCTTCTCCGGGGGACTTTATGAGCAGTTCTTC
>TRBJ2-5|.|few|TRBV20-1
CSARPPRETQYF
TGCAGTGCTAGGCCCCCCCGGGAGACCCAGTACTTC
>TRBJ2-6|.|few|TRBV29-1
CSVDISFAGANVLTF
TGCAGCGTTGATATCTCCTTCGCTGGGGCCAACGTCCTGACTTTC
>TRBJ2-1|.|.|TRBV5-5
CASSFQRSSEQFF
TGTGCCAGCAGCTTTCAGCGCAGCAGTGAGCAGTTCTTC
>TRBJ2-7|.|.|TRBV7-8
CASSSLGDSYEQYF
TGTGCCAGCAGCTCGCTGGGAGACTCCTACGAGCAGTACTTC
>TRBJ2-1|TRBD2|many|TRBV10-3
CAISDSSGLEGDEQFF
TGTGCCATCAGTGACTCCTCGGGACTAGAGGGCGATGAGCAGTTCTTC
>TRBJ1-2|.|.|TRBV10-3
CAIIEEGGYGYTF
TGTGCCATCATTGAGGAGGGCGGCTATGGCTACACCTTC
>TRBJ2-7|.|.|TRBV4-1
CASSPAYTYEQYF
TGCGCCAGCAGCCCGGCTTATACATACGAGCAGTACTTC
>TRBJ1-2|.|once|TRBV3-1
CASSQDLRDYGYTF
TGTGCCAGCAGCCAAGATCTCAGGGACTATGGCTACACCTTC
>TRBJ2-1|TRBD2|many|TRBV3-1
CASSFIGLAGDEQFF
TGTGCCAGCAGCTTCATCGGACTAGCGGGAGATGAGCAGTTCTTC
>TRBJ1-1|.|few|TRBV5-1
CASSEGDEAFF
TGCGCCAGCAGCGAGGGGGATGAAGCTTTCTTT
>TRBJ2-3|.|few|TRBV12-3/TRBV12-4
CASSSPGGQGLTDTQYF
TGTGCCAGCAGTTCTCCCGGCGGGCAGGGTCTAACAGATACGCAGTATTTT
>TRBJ1-5|.|.|TRBV15
CATSRAGVLVQPQHF
TGTGCCACCAGCAGAGCAGGGGTCTTGGTTCAGCCCCAGCATTTT
>TRBJ2-7|.|few|TRBV7-8
CASSLVSRSYEQYF
TGTGCCAGCAGCTTAGTGAGTAGGAGCTACGAGCAGTACTTC
>TRBJ2-3|TRBD1|many|TRBV29-1
CSVRDRATDTQYF
TGCAGCGTCCGGGACAGAGCAACAGATACGCAGTATTTT
>TRBJ1-2|.|few|TRBV20-1
CSARGMVQDYGYTF
TGCAGTGCTAGGGGCATGGTCCAAGACTATGGCTACACCTTC
>TRBJ2-7|TRBD1|many|TRBV10-3
CATWTGYEQYF
TGTGCCACTTGGACAGGGTACGAGCAGTACTTC
>TRBJ1-1|TRBD1|.|TRBV9
CASSVGPGPLWTGGTEAFF
TGTGCCAGCAGCGTAGGCCCTGGGCCCCTCTGGACAGGGGGGACTGAAGCTTTCTTT
>TRBJ2-5|TRBD2|.|TRBV7-2
CASSLVSGREGNEQYF
TGTGCCAGCAGCTTAGTTTCCGGGAGGGAAGGGAATGAGCAGTACTTC
>TRBJ2-5|.|.|TRBV15
CATSRARNYQETQYF
TGTGCCACCAGCAGAGCTCGCAATTACCAAGAGACCCAGTACTTC
>TRBJ2-5|TRBD2|.|TRBV12-3/TRBV12-4
CASSPTSGGPETQYF
TGTGCCAGCAGCCCGACTAGCGGGGGGCCGGAGACCCAGTACTTC
>TRBJ2-3|TRBD2|.|TRBV28
CASSLEEAGVLSDTQYF
TGTGCCAGCAGTTTAGAAGAGGCGGGAGTCTTGTCAGATACGCAGTATTTT
>TRBJ2-1|TRBD2|.|TRBV29-1
CSVVERASGRLSSYNEQFF
TGCAGCGTTGTTGAACGCGCTAGCGGGAGGTTGAGCTCCTACAATGAGCAGTTCTTC
>TRBJ2-2|.|.|TRBV5-1
CASQGLLNTGELFF
TGCGCCAGCCAGGGACTTCTTAACACCGGGGAGCTGTTTTTT
>TRBJ1-5|.|.|TRBV4-1
CASSQVPNQPQHF
TGCGCCAGCAGCCAAGTCCCAAATCAGCCCCAGCATTTT
>TRBJ2-5|.|few|TRBV6-2/TRBV6-3
CASSYGADQETQYF
TGTGCCAGCAGTTACGGGGCGGACCAAGAGACCCAGTACTTC
>TRBJ1-2|TRBD1|.|TRBV6-2/TRBV6-3
CASSWDRAYGYTF
TGTGCCAGCAGTTGGGACAGGGCGTATGGCTACACCTTC
>TRBJ2-3|.|.|TRBV5-1
CASSSAGHTDTQYF
TGCGCCAGCAGCTCGGCAGGCCATACAGATACGCAGTATTTT
>TRBJ1-2|.|.|TRBV7-3
CASSPLNGGYTF
TGTGCCAGCAGCCCACTAAACGGGGGCTACACCTTC
>TRBJ2-1|.|.|TRBV27
CASSLRGSSNEQFF
TGTGCCAGCAGTTTAAGGGGATCTTCCAATGAGCAGTTCTTC
>TRBJ2-3|TRBD2|few|TRBV3-1
CASSPSPGLAGEDTQYF
TGTGCCAGCAGCCCTTCCCCAGGGTTAGCGGGAGAGGATACGCAGTATTTT
>TRBJ2-5|.|.|TRBV20-1
CSARPRQGGAFQETQYF
TGCAGTGCTAGACCTCGACAGGGCGGGGCCTTCCAAGAGACCCAGTACTTC
>TRBJ1-4|.|few|TRBV7-2
CASSLDNPTTNEKLFF
TGTGCCAGCAGCTTAGATAACCCTACAACTAATGAAAAACTGTTTTTT
>TRBJ2-2|.|few|TRBV29-1
CSVEEGRYYTGELFF
TGCAGCGTTGAAGAAGGGAGATACTACACCGGGGAGCTGTTTTTT
>TRBJ2-3|TRBD2|few|TRBV6-4
CASSDSGGRTDTQYF
TGTGCCAGCAGTGACTCGGGCGGGAGGACGGATACGCAGTATTTT
>TRBJ2-5|.|.|TRBV11-3
CASSPGAAVETQYF
TGTGCCAGCAGCCCTGGAGCGGCTGTGGAGACCCAGTACTTC
>TRBJ2-7|TRBD2|.|TRBV6-5
CASSSSLAGVNEQYF
TGTGCCAGCAGTTCATCCCTAGCGGGAGTCAACGAGCAGTACTTC
>TRBJ2-3|TRBD2|.|TRBV5-4
CASSLLYSGSRTDTQYF
TGTGCCAGCAGCCTCCTCTACAGCGGGAGTCGCACAGATACGCAGTATTTT
>TRBJ2-3|TRBD2|.|TRBV28
CASSLKGTRTDTQYF
TGTGCCAGCAGCCTTAAGGGGACTAGGACAGATACGCAGTATTTT
>TRBJ2-1|.|.|TRBV7-3
CASSLARASSGPHEQFF
TGTGCCAGCAGCCTAGCACGGGCGAGTAGCGGACCTCATGAGCAGTTCTTC
>TRBJ2-1|.|.|TRBV20-1
CSATPQRAKALNEQFF
TGCAGTGCTACACCCCAGCGGGCCAAAGCTCTGAATGAGCAGTTCTTC
>TRBJ2-5|.|many|TRBV5-1
CASSLEGQETQYF
TGCGCCAGCAGCTTGGAGGGGCAAGAGACCCAGTACTTC
>TRBJ2-7|.|.|TRBV28
CASSLMARAGWEQYF
TGTGCCAGCAGTTTAATGGCGCGGGCGGGTTGGGAGCAGTACTTC
>TRBJ1-2|.|few|TRBV7-2
CASSLSPGINYGYTF
TGTGCCAGCAGCTTATCCCCGGGAATAAACTATGGCTACACCTTC
>TRBJ2-6|TRBD2|.|TRBV12-3/TRBV12-4
CASDSSGSNPHSGANVLTF
TGTGCCAGCGACTCTAGCGGGAGCAACCCTCACTCTGGGGCCAACGTCCTGACTTTC
>TRBJ1-5|.|.|TRBV10-3
CAISESRGGEGNQPQHF
TGTGCCATCAGTGAGTCGAGGGGGGGTGAAGGCAATCAGCCCCAGCATTTT